This passage covers 16 T cell receptor beta chains from one sample sequenced in a study of blood T cell repertoires in COVID-19. Sequencing was performed with immunoSEQ multiplex PCR; in TCRdb, only in-frame clones are kept and a portion is missing. The table has 250,000 to 350,000 clones, roughly 90% seen once. Sequenced input: PBMCs or T cells enriched from blood (not recorded which). Receptors originate from a woman in her twenties or thirties who had recovered from COVID-19.

CDR3 DNA sequence: TGTGCCAGCAGTTCCCGGACAGGGCAGTTCTTC. It translates to CASSSRTGQFF. The J gene is TRBJ2-1, the V gene TRBV12-3 or TRBV12-4; 7 nucleotides agree with TRBD1. V was pared by 4 bases and J by 12 bases, with 3 bases of the junction left unmatched. This CDR3 spans 11 amino acids.

The rearrangement uses TRBV7-8 and TRBJ1-3; 7 positions agree with TRBD1. The CDR3 runs 16 residues. V was clipped by 4 bases and J by 2 bases; unmatched bases: 8. The germline V gene has CDR1 SGHVS and CDR2 FQNEAQ. The CDR3 sequence is CASSSQGQMTGNTIYF. In nucleotides, the CDR3 is TGTGCCAGCAGCTCCCAGGGACAGATGACTGGAAACACCATATATTTT.

The chain is built from TRBV30 and TRBJ2-1; tentative D call: TRBD1 (8 bases). V lost 4 bases and J lost 3, with 22 bases in between. Germline CDR1 and CDR2: GTSNPN and SVGIG (reference sequence). CDR3 length: 17 amino acids. The chain's CDR3 is CAWMAGGTREFYNEQFF. For the CDR3, the DNA is TGTGCCTGGATGGCAGGGGGCACGCGGGAGTTCTACAATGAGCAGTTCTTC.

The chain joins TRBV5-6 to TRBJ1-5, with 8 bases identical to TRBD1. The V and J ends lost 1 base and 4 bases, in that order; junction bases with no gene match: 7. Germline-derived CDR1 and CDR2 are SGHDT and YYEEEE. The CDR3 is 16 residues long. The DNA for the CDR3 is TGTGCCAGCAGCTTGATCGCCAGGGGGCGAAATCAGCCCCAGCATTTT. The encoded protein is CASSLIARGRNQPQHF.

This chain uses TRBV10-3 with TRBJ2-7; 11 bases are shared with TRBD2. Germline V gene lookup returns CDR1 ENHRY and CDR2 SYGVKD. The junction had 7 bases not matched to a gene; V was cut back by 6 bases and J by 0 bases. CDR3 size: 16 residues. Written as DNA, the CDR3 is TGTGCCATCAGAAGCGGACTAGCGGGCGCCTCCTACGAGCAGTACTTC. As protein: CAIRSGLAGASYEQYF.

This chain uses TRBV19 with TRBJ2-1; D not resolved. Trimming stripped 4 bases from V and 3 bases from J, with 7 bases between. In germline, CDR1 is LNHDA, CDR2 SQIVND (reference sequence). This CDR3 contains 13 residues. The DNA for the CDR3 is TGTGCCAGTAGTAAGAGCGTCTACAATGAGCAGTTCTTC. Protein sequence: CASSKSVYNEQFF. Filled out from reference TRBV19 and TRBJ2-1, the complete variable domain reads DGGITQSPKYLFRKEGQNVTLSCEQNLNHDAMYWYRQDPGQGLRLIYYSQIVNDFQKGDIAEGYSVSREKKESFPLTVTSAQKNPTAFYLCASSKSVYNEQFFGPGTRLTVL.

The CDR3 spells CASSQEIGVGYEQYF. The CDR3 nucleotides are TGCGCCAGCAGCCAAGAGATAGGGGTGGGCTACGAGCAGTACTTC. The J gene is TRBJ2-7, the V gene TRBV4-1, with D perhaps matching TRBD1 (5 bases). Trimming stripped 0 bases from V and 3 bases from J, with 12 bases between. The CDR3 has 15 residues. CDR1 is MGHRA and CDR2 is YSYEKL in the germline V gene.

This clone was observed once. The J gene is TRBJ1-2, the V gene TRBV7-9; 12 bases match TRBD1. Germline values: CDR1 SEHNR, CDR2 FQNEAQ (reference sequence). The CDR3 consists of 16 residues. With V trimmed by 5 bases and J by 6 bases, 10 bases remained unmatched. The CDR3 spells CASSPLPGQGADGYTF. The CDR3 coding sequence is TGTGCCAGCAGCCCCCTCCCGGGACAGGGGGCGGATGGCTACACCTTC.

The chain employs TRBV9 and TRBJ2-3; TRBD1 is a possible D gene (6 bases). Trimming stripped 0 bases from V and 3 bases from J, with 11 bases between. Germline loops: CDR1 SGDLS, CDR2 YYNGEE. The CDR3 totals 15 residues. The CDR3 here is CASSVDGGQTDTQYF. The CDR3, as DNA: TGTGCCAGCAGCGTAGATGGGGGCCAAACAGATACGCAGTATTTT.

The V gene is TRBV20-1, the J gene TRBJ2-7; TRBD1 is a possible D gene (6 bases). V was shortened by 3 bases and J by 4 bases, with 16 bases between the two germline ends. CDR1 and CDR2 from the germline V gene are DFQATT and SNEGSKA (reference sequence). This CDR3 has 14 residues. The CDR3 DNA reads as TGCAGTGCTAGTAAGTTCATAGGGGGATACGAGCAGTACTTC. It yields the protein CSASKFIGGYEQYF.

In its sample, this clone was seen once. This chain uses TRBV10-3 with TRBJ2-2; D perhaps matches TRBD1 (6 bases). CDR1 ENHRY and CDR2 SYGVKD come from the germline V gene. The V end lost 6 bases, the J end lost 4 bases, and 18 bases lay between the germline ends. The CDR3 is 16 amino acids. In DNA, the CDR3 is TGTGCCATCAGGGCGCGGGCAGGGGAGAGCACCGGGGAGCTGTTTTTT. Translated: CAIRARAGESTGELFF.

V usage is TRBV2 and J usage is TRBJ2-7, with 9 bases aligning to TRBD1. This CDR3 comprises 20 residues. Germline loops: CDR1 SNHLY, CDR2 FYNNEI. V lost 4 bases to trimming and J lost 3 bases; unmatched junction nucleotides: 22. CDR3 nucleotide sequence: TGTGCCAGCAGTGGCATACCGGGACAGGGTGAGTCTAGCCTCAGCTACGAGCAGTACTTC. Translating gives CASSGIPGQGESSLSYEQYF.

The chain recombines TRBV4-3 with TRBJ2-7; TRBD2 matches at 11 bases. CDR3 length: 17 residues. The trim removed 0 bases at V and 2 bases at J, leaving 6 bases unmatched. CDR1 and CDR2 (germline): LGHNA, YSLEER. The CDR3 is CASSQDRTSGSTYEQYF. CDR3 sequence (DNA): TGCGCCAGCAGCCAAGATAGAACTAGCGGGAGCACCTACGAGCAGTACTTC.

V usage is TRBV24-1 and J usage is TRBJ1-5; no clear D. Germline lookup yields CDR1 KGHDR and CDR2 SFDVKD. Trimming left V 5 bases short and J 5 bases short, with 12 bases between. The CDR3 has 14 residues. CDR3 sequence (DNA): TGTGCCACCAGTGCCCCTGGAGGGCATCAGCCCCAGCATTTT. Translation gives CATSAPGGHQPQHF.

The chain combines TRBV29-1 with TRBJ2-2, with D unresolved. CDR3 length equals 12 residues. Trimming cost V 5 bases and J 1 base, with 5 bases left between them. Germline assignment: CDR1 SQVTM and CDR2 ANQGSEA. CDR3 sequence reads: CSVSKNTGELFF. CDR3 in DNA: TGCAGCGTTTCTAAGAACACCGGGGAGCTGTTTTTT.

V gene TRBV5-1 combines with J gene TRBJ2-7, with D tentatively TRBD2 (5 bases). Germline CDR1 SGHRS, CDR2 YFSETQ. V shed 4 bases and J shed 3 bases, with 8 bases lying between them. The CDR3 consists of 12 residues. The DNA of the CDR3 is TGCGCCAGCAGCCTCGGGAACTACGAGCAGTACTTC. It yields the protein CASSLGNYEQYF.